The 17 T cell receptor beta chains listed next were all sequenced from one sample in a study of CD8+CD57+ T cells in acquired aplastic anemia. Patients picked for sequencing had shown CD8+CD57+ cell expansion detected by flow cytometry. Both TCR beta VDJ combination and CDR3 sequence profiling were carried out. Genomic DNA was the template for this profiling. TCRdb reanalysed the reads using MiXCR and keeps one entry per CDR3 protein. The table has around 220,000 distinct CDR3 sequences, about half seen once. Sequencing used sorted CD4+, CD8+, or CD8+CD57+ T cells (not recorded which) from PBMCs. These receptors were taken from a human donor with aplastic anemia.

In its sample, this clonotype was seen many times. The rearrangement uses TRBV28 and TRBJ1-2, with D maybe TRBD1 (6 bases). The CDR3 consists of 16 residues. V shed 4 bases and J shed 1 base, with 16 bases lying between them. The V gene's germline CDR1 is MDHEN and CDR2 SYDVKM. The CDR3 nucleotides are TGTGCCAGCAGTTCCAATGGACAGCGTTTTAACTATGGCTACACCTTC. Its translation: CASSSNGQRFNYGYTF.

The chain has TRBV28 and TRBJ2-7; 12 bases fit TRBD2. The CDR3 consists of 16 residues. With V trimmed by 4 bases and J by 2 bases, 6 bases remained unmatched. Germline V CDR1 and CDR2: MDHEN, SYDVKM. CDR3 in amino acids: CASSSRTSGATYEQYF. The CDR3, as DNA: TGTGCCAGCAGTTCGAGGACTAGCGGGGCCACCTACGAGCAGTACTTC.

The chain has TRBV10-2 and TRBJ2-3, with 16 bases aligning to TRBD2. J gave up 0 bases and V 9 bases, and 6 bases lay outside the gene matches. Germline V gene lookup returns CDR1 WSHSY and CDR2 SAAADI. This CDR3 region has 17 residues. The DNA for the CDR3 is TGCGCCAGTACGGGACTAGCGGGAGGGCCCAGCACAGATACGCAGTATTTT. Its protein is CASTGLAGGPSTDTQYF.

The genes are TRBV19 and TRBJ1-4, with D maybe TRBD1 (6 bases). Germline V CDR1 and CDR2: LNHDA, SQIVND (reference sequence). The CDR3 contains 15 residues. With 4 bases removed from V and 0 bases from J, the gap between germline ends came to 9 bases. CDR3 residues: CASSTQGTTNEKLFF. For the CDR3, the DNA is TGTGCCAGTAGTACTCAGGGGACAACTAATGAAAAACTGTTTTTT.

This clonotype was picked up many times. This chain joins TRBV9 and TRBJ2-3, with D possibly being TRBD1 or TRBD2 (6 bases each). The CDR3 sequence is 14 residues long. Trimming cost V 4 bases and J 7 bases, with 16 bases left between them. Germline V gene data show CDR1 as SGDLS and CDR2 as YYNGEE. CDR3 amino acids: CASSRGTAGNTQYF. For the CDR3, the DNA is TGTGCCAGCAGCAGGGGGACGGCGGGAAATACGCAGTATTTT.

DNA for the CDR3: TGTGCCAGCAGGCGCCGGGACAGGGACAATAGCAATCAGCCCCAGCATTTT. Translated, it gives CASRRRDRDNSNQPQHF. The chain recombines TRBV2 with TRBJ1-5, with 9 bases lining up with TRBD1. The V segment lost 6 bases and the J segment 0 bases; nucleotides outside the gene matches: 9. This CDR3 has 17 residues. Germline values: CDR1 SNHLY, CDR2 FYNNEI.

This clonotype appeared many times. The DNA of the CDR3 is TGTGCCAGCAGTCGGCGGGGGGCGGAAGGTTCACCCCTCCACTTT. Protein product: CASSRRGAEGSPLHF. The genes are TRBV6-1 and TRBJ1-6, with D tentatively TRBD1 (6 bases). Trimming removed 5 bases from V and 9 bases from J, with 17 bases in between. The CDR3 is 15 residues long. Germline lookup yields CDR1 MNHNS and CDR2 SASEGT.

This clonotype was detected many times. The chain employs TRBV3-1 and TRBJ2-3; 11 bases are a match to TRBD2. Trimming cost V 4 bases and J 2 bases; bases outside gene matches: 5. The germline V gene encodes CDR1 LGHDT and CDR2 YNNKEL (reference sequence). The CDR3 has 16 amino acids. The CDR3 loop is CASSPRLAGSTDTQYF. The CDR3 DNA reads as TGTGCCAGCAGCCCCCGACTAGCGGGGTCCACAGATACGCAGTATTTT.

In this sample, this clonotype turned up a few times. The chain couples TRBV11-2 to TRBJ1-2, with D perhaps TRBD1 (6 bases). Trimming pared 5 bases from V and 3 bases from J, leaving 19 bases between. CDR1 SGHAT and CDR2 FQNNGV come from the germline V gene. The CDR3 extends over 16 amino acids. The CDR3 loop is CASSTIQGAWDYGYTF. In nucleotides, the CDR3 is TGTGCCAGCAGCACGATACAGGGCGCGTGGGACTATGGCTACACCTTC.

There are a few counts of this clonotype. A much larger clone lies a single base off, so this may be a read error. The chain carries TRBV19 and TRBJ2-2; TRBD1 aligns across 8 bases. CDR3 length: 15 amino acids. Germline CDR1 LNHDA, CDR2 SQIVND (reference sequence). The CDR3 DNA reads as TGTGCCAGTAGCCCGGACAGGGCAGGTGGCGGGGAGCTGGTTTTT. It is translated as CASSPDRAGGGELVF.

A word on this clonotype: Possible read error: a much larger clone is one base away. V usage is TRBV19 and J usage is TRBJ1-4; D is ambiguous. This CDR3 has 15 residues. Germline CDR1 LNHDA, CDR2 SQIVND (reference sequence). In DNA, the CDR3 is TGTACCAGTAGTATGGGAAGTTCAACTAATGAAAAACTGTTTTTT. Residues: CTSSMGSSTNEKLFF.

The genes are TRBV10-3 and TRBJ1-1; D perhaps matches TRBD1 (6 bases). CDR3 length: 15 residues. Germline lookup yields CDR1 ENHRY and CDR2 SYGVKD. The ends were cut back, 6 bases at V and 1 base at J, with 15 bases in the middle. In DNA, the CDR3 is TGTGCCATCAGCGCCCTTGGAGGGGGGAACACTGAAGCTTTCTTT. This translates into CAISALGGGNTEAFF.

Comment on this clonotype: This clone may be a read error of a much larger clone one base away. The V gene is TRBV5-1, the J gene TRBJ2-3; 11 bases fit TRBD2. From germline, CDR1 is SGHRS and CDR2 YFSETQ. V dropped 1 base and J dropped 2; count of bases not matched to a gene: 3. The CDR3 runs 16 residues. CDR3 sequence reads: CASSLRGLADTDTQYF. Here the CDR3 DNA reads TGCGCCAGCAGCTTGAGGGGACTAGCGGACACAGATACGCAGTATTTT.

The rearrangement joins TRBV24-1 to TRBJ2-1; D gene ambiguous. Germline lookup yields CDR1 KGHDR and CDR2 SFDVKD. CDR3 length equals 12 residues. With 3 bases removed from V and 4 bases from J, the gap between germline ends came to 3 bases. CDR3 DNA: TGTGCCACCAGTGATGCGTACAATGAGCAGTTCTTC. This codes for CATSDAYNEQFF.

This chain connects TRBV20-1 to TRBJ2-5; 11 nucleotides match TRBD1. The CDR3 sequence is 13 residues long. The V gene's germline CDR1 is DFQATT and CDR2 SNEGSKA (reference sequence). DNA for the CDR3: TGCAGCGCAAGGACAGGGGGCGCGGAGACCCAGTACTTC. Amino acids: CSARTGGAETQYF.

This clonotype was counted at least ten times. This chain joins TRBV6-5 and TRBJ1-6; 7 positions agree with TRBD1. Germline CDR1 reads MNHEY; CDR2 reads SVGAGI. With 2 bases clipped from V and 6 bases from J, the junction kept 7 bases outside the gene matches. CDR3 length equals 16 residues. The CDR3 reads CASSYQAGTANSPLHF. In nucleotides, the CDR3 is TGTGCCAGCAGTTACCAGGCCGGGACAGCTAATTCACCCCTCCACTTT.

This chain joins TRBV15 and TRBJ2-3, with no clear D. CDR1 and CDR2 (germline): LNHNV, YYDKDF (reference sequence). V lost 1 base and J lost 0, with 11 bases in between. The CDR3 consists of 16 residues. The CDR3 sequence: CATSRGTEKSTDTQYF. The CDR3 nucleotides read TGTGCCACCAGCAGAGGGACCGAAAAAAGCACAGATACGCAGTATTTT. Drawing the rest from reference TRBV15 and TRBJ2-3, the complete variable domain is DAMVIQNPRYQVTQFGKPVTLSCSQTLNHNVMYWYQQKSSQAPKLLFHYYDKDFNNEADTPDNFQSRRPNTSFCFLDIRSPGLGDTAMYLCATSRGTEKSTDTQYFGPGTRLTVL.